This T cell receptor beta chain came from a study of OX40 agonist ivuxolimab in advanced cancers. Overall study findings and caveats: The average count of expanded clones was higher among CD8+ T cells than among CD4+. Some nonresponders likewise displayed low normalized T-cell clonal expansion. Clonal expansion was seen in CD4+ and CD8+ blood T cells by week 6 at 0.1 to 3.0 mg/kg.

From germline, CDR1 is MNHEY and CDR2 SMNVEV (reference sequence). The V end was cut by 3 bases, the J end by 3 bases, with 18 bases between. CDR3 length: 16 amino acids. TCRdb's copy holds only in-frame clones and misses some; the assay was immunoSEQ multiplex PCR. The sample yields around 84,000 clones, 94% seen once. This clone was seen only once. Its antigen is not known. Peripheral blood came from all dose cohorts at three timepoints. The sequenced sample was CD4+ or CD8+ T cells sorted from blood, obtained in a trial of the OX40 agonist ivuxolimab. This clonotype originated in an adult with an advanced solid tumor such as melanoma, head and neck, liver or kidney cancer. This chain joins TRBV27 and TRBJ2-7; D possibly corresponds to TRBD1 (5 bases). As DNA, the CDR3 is TGTGCCAGCAGTTTTGGCCCGACAGACCTAAACTACGAGCAGTACTTC. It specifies CASSFGPTDLNYEQYF.